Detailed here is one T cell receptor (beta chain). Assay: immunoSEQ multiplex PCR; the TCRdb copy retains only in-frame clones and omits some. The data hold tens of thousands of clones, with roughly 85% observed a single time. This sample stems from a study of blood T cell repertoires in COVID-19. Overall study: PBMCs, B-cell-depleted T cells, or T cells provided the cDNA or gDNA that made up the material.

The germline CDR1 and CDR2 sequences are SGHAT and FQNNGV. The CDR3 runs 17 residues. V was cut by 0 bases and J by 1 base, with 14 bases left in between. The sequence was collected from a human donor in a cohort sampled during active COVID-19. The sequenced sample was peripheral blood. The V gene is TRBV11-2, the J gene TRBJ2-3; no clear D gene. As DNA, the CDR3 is TGTGCCAGCAGCTTAGATTTCCGTAACAGCCGCACAGATACGCAGTATTTT. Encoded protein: CASSLDFRNSRTDTQYF. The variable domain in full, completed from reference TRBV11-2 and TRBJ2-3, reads EAGVAQSPRYKIIEKRQSVAFWCNPISGHATLYWYQQILGQGPKLLIQFQNNGVVDDSQLPKDRFSAERLKGVDSTLKIQPAKLEDSAVYLCASSLDFRNSRTDTQYFGPGTRLTVL.